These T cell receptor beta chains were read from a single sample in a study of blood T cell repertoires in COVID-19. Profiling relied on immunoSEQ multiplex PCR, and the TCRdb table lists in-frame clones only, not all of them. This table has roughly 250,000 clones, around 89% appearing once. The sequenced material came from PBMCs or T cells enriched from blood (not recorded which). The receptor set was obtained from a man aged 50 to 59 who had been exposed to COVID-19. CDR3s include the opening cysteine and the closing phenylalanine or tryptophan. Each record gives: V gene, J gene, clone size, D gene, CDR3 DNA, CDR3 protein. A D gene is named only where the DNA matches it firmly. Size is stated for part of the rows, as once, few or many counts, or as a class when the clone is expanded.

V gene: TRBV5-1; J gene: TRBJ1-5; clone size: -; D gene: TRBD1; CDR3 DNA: TGCGCCAGCAGCTTGGGAGGGACAGGTGTCCGAGGGAGCAATCAGCCCCAGCATTTT; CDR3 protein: CASSLGGTGVRGSNQPQHF
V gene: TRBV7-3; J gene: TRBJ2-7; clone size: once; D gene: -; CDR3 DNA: TGTGCCAGCAGCTTACCAGGGGTTGTCAACGAGCAGTACTTC; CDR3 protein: CASSLPGVVNEQYF
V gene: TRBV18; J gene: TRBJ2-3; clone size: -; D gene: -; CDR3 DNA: TGTGCCAGCTCACAAAGACAGAGACGTACAGATACGCAGTATTTT; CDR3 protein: CASSQRQRRTDTQYF
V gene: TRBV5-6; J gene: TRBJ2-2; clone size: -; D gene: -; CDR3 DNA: TGTGCCAGCAGCGGGGCCCTGAACACCGGGGAGCTGTTTTTT; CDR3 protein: CASSGALNTGELFF
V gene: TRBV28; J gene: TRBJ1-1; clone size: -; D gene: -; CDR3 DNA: TGTGCCAGCAGTTTCCGTAGCACTGAAGCTTTCTTT; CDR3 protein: CASSFRSTEAFF
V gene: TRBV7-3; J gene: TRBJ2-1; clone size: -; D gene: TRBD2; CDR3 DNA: TGTGCCAGCAGCTCTGGACTAGCGGACAATGAGCAGTTCTTC; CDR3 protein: CASSSGLADNEQFF
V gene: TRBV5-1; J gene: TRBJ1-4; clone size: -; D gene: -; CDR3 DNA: TGCGCCAGCAGCTTAGCCGGGTCTTCTAATGAAAAACTGTTTTTT; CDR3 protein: CASSLAGSSNEKLFF
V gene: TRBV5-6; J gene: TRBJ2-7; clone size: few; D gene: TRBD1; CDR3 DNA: TGTGCCAGCAGCGTAGACGGGACAGGAGGTCGGGAGCAGTACTTC; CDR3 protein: CASSVDGTGGREQYF
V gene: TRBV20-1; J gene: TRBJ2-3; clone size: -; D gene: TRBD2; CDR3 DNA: TGCAGTGCTAGTTCGACTAGCGGGGACACAGATACGCAGTATTTT; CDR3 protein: CSASSTSGDTDTQYF
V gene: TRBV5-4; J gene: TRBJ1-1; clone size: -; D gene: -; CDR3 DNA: TGTGCCAGCAGCTCCGGAGTACAAGGGAACACTGAAGCTTTCTTT; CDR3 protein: CASSSGVQGNTEAFF
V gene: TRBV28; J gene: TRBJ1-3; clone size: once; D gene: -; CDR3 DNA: TGTGCCAGCAGTACTCAGGGTTCTGGAAACACCATATATTTT; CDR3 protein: CASSTQGSGNTIYF
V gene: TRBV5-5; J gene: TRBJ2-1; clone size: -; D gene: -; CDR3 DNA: TGTGCCAGCAGCCCGGGACACTCTGTTTACAATGAGCAGTTCTTC; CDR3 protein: CASSPGHSVYNEQFF
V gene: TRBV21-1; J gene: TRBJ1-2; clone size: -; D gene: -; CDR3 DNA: TGTGCCAGCAGCAATCAGGGCCGTGGTGACTATGGCTACACCTTC; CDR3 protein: CASSNQGRGDYGYTF
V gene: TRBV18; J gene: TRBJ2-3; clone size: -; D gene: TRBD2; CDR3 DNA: TGTGCCAGCTCACCTAGACTAGCGGGGATCACCGATACGCAGTATTTT; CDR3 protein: CASSPRLAGITDTQYF
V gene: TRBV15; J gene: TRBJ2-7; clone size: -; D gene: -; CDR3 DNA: TGTGCCACCAGCAGAGATCCAGGGGGGAACGAGCAGTACTTC; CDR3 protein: CATSRDPGGNEQYF
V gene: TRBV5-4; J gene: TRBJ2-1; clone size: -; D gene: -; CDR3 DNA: TGTGCCAGCAGCACAGGGTTGTATTACAATGAGCAGTTCTTC; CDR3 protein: CASSTGLYYNEQFF
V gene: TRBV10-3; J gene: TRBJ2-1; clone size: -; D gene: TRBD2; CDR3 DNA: TGTGCCATCAGTGAGTCGAGGCTAGCGGGGGACAATGAGCAGTTCTTC; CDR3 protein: CAISESRLAGDNEQFF
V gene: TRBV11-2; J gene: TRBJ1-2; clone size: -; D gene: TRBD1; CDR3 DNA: TGTGCCAGCAGCTTAGAGGGACAGGGGGCGTATGGCTACACCTTC; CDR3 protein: CASSLEGQGAYGYTF
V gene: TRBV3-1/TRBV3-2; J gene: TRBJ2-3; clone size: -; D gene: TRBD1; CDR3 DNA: TGTGCCAGCAGCCTAAGACAGGGCGTGATAGATACGCAGTATTTT; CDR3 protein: CASSLRQGVIDTQYF
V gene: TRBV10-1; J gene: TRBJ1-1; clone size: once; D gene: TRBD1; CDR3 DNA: TGCGCCAGCACCAAAAACGGGACAGGGGTTAGCACTGAAGCTTTCTTT; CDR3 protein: CASTKNGTGVSTEAFF
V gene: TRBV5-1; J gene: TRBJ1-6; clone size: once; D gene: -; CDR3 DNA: TGCGCCAGCAGCTTCTTGGGGGGGAGTTCACCCCTCCACTTT; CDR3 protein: CASSFLGGSSPLHF
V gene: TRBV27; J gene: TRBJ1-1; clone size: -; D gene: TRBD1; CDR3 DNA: TGTGCCAGCAGTTTACAGGGGGCCACTGAAGCTTTCTTT; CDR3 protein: CASSLQGATEAFF
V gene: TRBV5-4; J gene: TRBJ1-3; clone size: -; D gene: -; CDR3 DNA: TGTGCCAGCAGCTTGGATAGCGGAAACACCATATATTTT; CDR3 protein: CASSLDSGNTIYF
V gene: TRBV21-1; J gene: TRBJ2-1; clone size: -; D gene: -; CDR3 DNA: TGTGCCAGCACCAAAACTAGCCGAAGAAACCGCTCCTACAATGAGCAGTTCTTC; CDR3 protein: CASTKTSRRNRSYNEQFF
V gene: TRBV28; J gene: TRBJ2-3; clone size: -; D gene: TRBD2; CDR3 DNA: TGTGCCAGCTATCCCCTAGTCACTAGCGTTAATCAAGATACGCAGTATTTT; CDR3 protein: CASYPLVTSVNQDTQYF
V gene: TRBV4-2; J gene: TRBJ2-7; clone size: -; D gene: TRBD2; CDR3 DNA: TGTGCCAGCAGCCATTGGACTAGCGGGGGCTCCTACGAGCAGTACTTC; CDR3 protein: CASSHWTSGGSYEQYF
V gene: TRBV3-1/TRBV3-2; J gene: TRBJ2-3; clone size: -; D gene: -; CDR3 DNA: TGTGCCAGCAGCCTCAGAAGGGGTTGGCCCAGCACAGATACGCAGTATTTT; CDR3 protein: CASSLRRGWPSTDTQYF
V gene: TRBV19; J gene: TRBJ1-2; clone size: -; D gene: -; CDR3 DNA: TGTGCCAGTAGTTTCCGACTGGGTACAAGATATGGCTACACCTTC; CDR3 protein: CASSFRLGTRYGYTF
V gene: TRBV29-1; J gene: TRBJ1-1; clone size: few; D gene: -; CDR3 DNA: TGCAGCGTCGAGGGTCGGCGCACTGAAGCTTTCTTT; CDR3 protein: CSVEGRRTEAFF
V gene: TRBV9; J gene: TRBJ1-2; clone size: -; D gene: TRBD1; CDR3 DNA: TGTGCCAGCAGCGCTTCCCGGGACAGACAGAATGGCTACACCTTC; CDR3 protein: CASSASRDRQNGYTF
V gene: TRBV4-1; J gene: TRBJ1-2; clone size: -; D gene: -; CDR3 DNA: TGCGCCAGCAGCCAAGAGTGGTCAGGGCGATATGGCTACACCTTC; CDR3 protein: CASSQEWSGRYGYTF
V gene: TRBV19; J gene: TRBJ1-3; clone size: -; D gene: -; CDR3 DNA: TGTGCCAGTAGTATCAGAGGCCGCATATATTTT; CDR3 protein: CASSIRGRIYF
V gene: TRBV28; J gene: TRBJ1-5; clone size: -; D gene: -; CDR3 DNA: TGTGCCAGCAGTTTAGCCCCACTTGATCAGCCCCAGCATTTT; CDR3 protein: CASSLAPLDQPQHF
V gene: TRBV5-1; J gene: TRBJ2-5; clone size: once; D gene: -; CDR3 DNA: TGCGCCAGCAGCTTGGTTCCCGAAGAGACCCAGTACTTC; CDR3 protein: CASSLVPEETQYF
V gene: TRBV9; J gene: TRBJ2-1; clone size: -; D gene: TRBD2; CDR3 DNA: TGTGCCAGCAGCGTACTAGCGGGGGGGCTTTATAATGAGCAGTTCTTC; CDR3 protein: CASSVLAGGLYNEQFF
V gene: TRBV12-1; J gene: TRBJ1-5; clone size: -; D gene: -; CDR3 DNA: TGTGCCAGCAGCCCCCTCTATCAGCCCCAGCATTTT; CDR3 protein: CASSPLYQPQHF
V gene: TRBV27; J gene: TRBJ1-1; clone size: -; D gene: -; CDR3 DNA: TGTGCCAGCAGTTTTGAGGCAAGGGGCACTGAAGCTTTCTTT; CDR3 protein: CASSFEARGTEAFF
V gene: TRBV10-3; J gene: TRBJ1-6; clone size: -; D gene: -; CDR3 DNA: TGTGCCATAAGGGGATCGGATAATTCACCCCTCCACTTT; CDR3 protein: CAIRGSDNSPLHF
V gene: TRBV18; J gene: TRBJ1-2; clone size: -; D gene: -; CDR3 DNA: TGTGCCAGCTCACCAGTTGACAGACACTATGGCTACACCTTC; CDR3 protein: CASSPVDRHYGYTF
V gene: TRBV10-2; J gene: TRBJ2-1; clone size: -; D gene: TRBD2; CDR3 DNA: TGCGCCAGCAGTGGATGGGAGGGCCGGAATGAGCAGTTCTTC; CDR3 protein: CASSGWEGRNEQFF
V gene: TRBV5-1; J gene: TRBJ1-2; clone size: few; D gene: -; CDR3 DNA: TGCGCCAGCAGCTTAATATCGAGCACAGGACGCCGTGGTGGCTACACCTTC; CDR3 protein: CASSLISSTGRRGGYTF
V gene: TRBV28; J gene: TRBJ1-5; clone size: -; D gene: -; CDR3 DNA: TGTGCCAGCAGTTTATTATCGTGGGCAGGGAATCAGCCCCAGCATTTT; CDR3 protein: CASSLLSWAGNQPQHF
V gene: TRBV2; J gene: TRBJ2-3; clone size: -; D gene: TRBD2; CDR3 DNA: TGTGCCAGCAGTCCCGGGACTAGAAGCACAGATACGCAGTATTTT; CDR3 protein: CASSPGTRSTDTQYF
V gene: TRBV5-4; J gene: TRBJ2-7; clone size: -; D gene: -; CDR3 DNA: TGTGCCAGCAGCTTGAGCGGACAGCCCTCCTACGAGCAGTACTTC; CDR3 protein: CASSLSGQPSYEQYF